This record looks at one T cell receptor (beta chain) sequence and its context. The antigen is undetermined. The data were taken from a study of Tregs in tolerant kidney transplant recipients. Using immunoSEQ multiplex PCR, the repertoire was profiled, and TCRdb retains in-frame clones only, with some absent. The sample holds about 15,000 clones. Study-wide findings and caveats: Tregs expanded with activated donor B cells seemed most donor-specific.

Mixed chimerism was transient after nonmyeloablative marrow transplants from related graft donors. The sequence was obtained from a human patient who received a combined kidney and bone marrow transplant. Some of the T cells might come from the graft donor. The sequenced sample was CD4+ T cells from blood (PBMCs), obtained 12 months after the transplant.

The covered CDR3 bases are TGTGCCAGCAGTACCGGGACAGGTCGTGATACG. It translates to CASSTGTGRDT. The full CDR3 protein reads CASSTGTGRDTQYF. The rearrangement links TRBV6-2 or TRBV6-3 to TRBJ2-3, with 8 bases lining up with TRBD1. The CDR3 extends 3 residues past the end of the read, so its final part is completed from the germline J gene. With 5 bases clipped from V and 6 bases from J, the junction kept 7 bases outside the gene matches. Germline loops: CDR1 MNHEY, CDR2 SVGEGT. The CDR3 is 14 amino acids.